Following are 20 T cell receptor beta chains from one sample sequenced in a study of control samples from healthy donors and cancer patients. Libraries were prepared by immunoSEQ multiplex PCR; TCRdb keeps only in-frame clonotypes and omits some of them. Of about 77,000 clones listed, 85% to 95% are singletons. The specimen sequenced was blood. These receptors originate from a woman aged 60-70 years in good health.

This clone appeared once. V is TRBV6-5 and J is TRBJ1-2; 8 nucleotides align to TRBD1. Trimming removed 5 bases from V and 2 bases from J; junction bases left unmatched: 7. Germline CDR1 MNHEY, CDR2 SVGAGI. This CDR3 is 15 amino acids long. Here the CDR3 DNA reads TGTGCCAGCAGTCCCAGACAGGGGAGCAACTATGGCTACACCTTC. It specifies CASSPRQGSNYGYTF.

The chain has TRBV6-5 and TRBJ1-6; D remains unclear. The germline V gene encodes CDR1 MNHEY and CDR2 SVGAGI. Trimming stripped 6 bases from V and 0 bases from J, with 6 bases between. CDR3 length equals 14 residues. The CDR3 DNA follows: TGTGCCAGCAGCCCACTCTCCTATAATTCACCCCTCCACTTT. Translating gives CASSPLSYNSPLHF.

The chain recombines TRBV14 with TRBJ1-3; no firm D call. V was shortened by 5 bases and J by 2 bases, with 10 bases between the two germline ends. Germline lookup yields CDR1 SGHDN and CDR2 FVKESK. This CDR3 has 14 amino acids. CDR3 sequence reads: CASSASRAGNTIYF. CDR3 DNA sequence: TGTGCCAGCAGCGCCTCCCGGGCTGGAAACACCATATATTTT.

This clone was found once. The J gene is TRBJ1-2, the V gene TRBV27; maybe TRBD1 (6 bases). The germline V gene has CDR1 MNHEY and CDR2 SMNVEV (reference sequence). The CDR3 is made up of 13 amino acids. V shed 8 bases and J shed 7 bases, with 17 bases lying between them. The CDR3 DNA sequence: TGTGCCAGCCGTGGAACGACAGGTGGTGGCTACACCTTC. Translated, it gives CASRGTTGGGYTF.

This clone was seen only once. This chain links TRBV28 with TRBJ1-5; 9 bases are shared with TRBD1. CDR3 length: 15 residues. J gave up 2 bases and V 7 bases, and 6 bases lay outside the gene matches. Germline-derived CDR1 and CDR2 are MDHEN and SYDVKM. The chain's CDR3 is CASTPGQGGNQPQHF. In nucleotides, the CDR3 is TGTGCCAGCACTCCGGGACAGGGTGGCAATCAGCCCCAGCATTTT. The full variable domain, with the rest looked up from reference TRBV28 and TRBJ1-5, is DVKVTQSSRYLVKRTGEKVFLECVQDMDHENMFWYRQDPGLGLRLIYFSYDVKMKEKGDIPEGYSVSREKKERFSLILESASTNQTSMYLCASTPGQGGNQPQHFGDGTRLSIL.

This rearrangement joins TRBV5-5 to TRBJ1-4; weak D call: TRBD1 (5 bases). This CDR3 has 17 amino acids. Germline V lookup: CDR1 SGHKS, CDR2 YYEKEE (reference sequence). Trimming left V 0 bases short and J 0 bases short, with 12 bases between. CDR3 in amino acids: CASSLVQAASTNEKLFF. In DNA form, the CDR3 reads TGTGCCAGCAGCTTGGTACAGGCCGCCTCAACTAATGAAAAACTGTTTTTT.

This chain connects TRBV28 to TRBJ1-4; the D gene is possibly TRBD1 (6 bases). Germline V CDR1 and CDR2: MDHEN, SYDVKM. The CDR3 sequence is 13 residues long. This CDR3 reads CATEQGGYEKLFF. The CDR3 DNA sequence: TGTGCGACGGAACAGGGCGGGTATGAAAAACTGTTTTTT.

This clone was counted a single time. This sequence joins TRBV19 and TRBJ2-1, with D unclear. This CDR3 spans 14 amino acids. Trimming shortened V by 4 bases and J by 5 bases, and 12 bases separated the two germline ends. The V gene's germline CDR1 is LNHDA and CDR2 SQIVND (reference sequence). The CDR3 DNA reads TGTGCCAGTAGTAGGCCTAGACGAAACAATGAGCAGTTCTTC. Translation: CASSRPRRNNEQFF.

This chain joins TRBV28 and TRBJ1-2; possibly TRBD1 for D (5 bases). Trimming took 5 bases from V and 8 from J, leaving 15 bases between them. The V gene's germline CDR1 is MDHEN and CDR2 SYDVKM. The CDR3 consists of 13 residues. DNA for the CDR3: TGTGCCAGCAGTCTAGCTGGGGGATCAGGCTACACCTTC. Residues: CASSLAGGSGYTF.

The chain's CDR3 is CASSHLDRGQDQPQHF. In DNA, the CDR3 is TGCGCCAGCAGCCACTTAGACAGGGGGCAAGATCAGCCCCAGCATTTT. The chain combines TRBV4-1 with TRBJ1-5; 10 bases map to TRBD1. Looked up from germline, CDR1 is MGHRA and CDR2 is YSYEKL. Trimming at V came to 3 bases and at J to 5 bases, leaving 7 bases not matched to a gene. This CDR3 spans 16 amino acids.

The chain couples TRBV28 to TRBJ1-2; D unresolved. CDR1 and CDR2 (germline): MDHEN, SYDVKM. This CDR3 comprises 12 residues. V lost 2 bases and J 1 base, leaving 2 bases between the germline ends. The CDR3 DNA reads as TGTGCCAGCAGTTTAAGTAACTATGGCTACACCTTC. Its translation is CASSLSNYGYTF.

The chain has TRBV6-5 and TRBJ2-3; D gene ambiguous. Germline assignment: CDR1 MNHEY and CDR2 SVGAGI. V lost 6 bases and J lost 1, with 14 bases in between. The CDR3 has 15 residues. The CDR3 loop is CASSFKGGGTDTQYF. The CDR3 DNA follows: TGTGCCAGCAGCTTCAAGGGTGGGGGCACAGATACGCAGTATTTT.

V usage is TRBV7-6 and J usage is TRBJ2-1, with a weak D call TRBD1 (5 bases). There are 15 residues in the CDR3. The germline gives CDR1 SGHVS, CDR2 FNYEAQ. With 1 base removed from V and 7 bases from J, the gap between germline ends came to 14 bases. The CDR3 region has the DNA TGTGCCAGCAGCTTAGGAATCGACAGAAGGAATGAGCAGTTCTTC. This encodes CASSLGIDRRNEQFF.

The V and J genes are TRBV10-3 and TRBJ2-1; 11 positions agree with TRBD2. The CDR3 runs to 15 residues. CDR1 and CDR2 from the germline V gene are ENHRY and SYGVKD. V was pared by 2 bases and J by 7 bases, with 4 bases of the junction left unmatched. Here the CDR3 reads CAISELSSGRNEQFF. The DNA for the CDR3 is TGTGCCATCAGTGAGCTTTCTAGCGGGAGGAATGAGCAGTTCTTC.

This clone was picked up a small number of times. The genes are TRBV18 and TRBJ1-1, with D possibly TRBD1 on 6 matching bases. Germline CDR1 KGHSH, CDR2 LQKENI. V was pared by 8 bases and J by 4 bases, with 26 bases between. The CDR3 spans 17 residues. The CDR3 reads CASARAGGAGMSTEAFF. CDR3 sequence (DNA): TGTGCCAGCGCAAGGGCCGGGGGCGCGGGAATGAGCACTGAAGCTTTCTTT.

The CDR3 is CASSDGPRVQGEQYF. The CDR3 region has the DNA TGTGCCAGCAGCGATGGCCCCAGGGTACAGGGCGAGCAGTACTTC. This chain connects TRBV25-1 to TRBJ2-7, with a possible D match to TRBD1 (6 bases). CDR1 and CDR2 from the germline V gene are MGHDK and SYGVNS. Deletions cut 6 bases from V and 6 bases from J, with 21 bases between. This CDR3 has 15 residues.

This rearrangement joins TRBV4-2 to TRBJ1-2; D gene unclear. The V gene's germline CDR1 is LGHNA and CDR2 YNFKEQ. This CDR3 is 15 amino acids long. Trimming left V 0 bases short and J 0 bases short, with 8 bases between. The CDR3 nucleotides are TGTGCCAGCAGCCAAGATAGGTACACTAACTATGGCTACACCTTC. Protein sequence: CASSQDRYTNYGYTF.

About this clone: Germline is not matched at one junction end, which may reflect a read error. The rearrangement links TRBV19 to TRBJ1-5, with D unresolved. The V gene's germline CDR1 is LNHDA and CDR2 SQIVND (reference sequence). The CDR3 extends over 12 amino acids. CDR3 sequence (DNA): TGTACCAGTAGTGAGGGTGACCAGCCCCAGCATTTT. Translating it yields CTSSEGDQPQHF.

The V call is TRBV11-3, the J call TRBJ2-1; the D is unclear. Germline loops: CDR1 SGHNT, CDR2 YENEEA. This CDR3 spans 13 amino acids. V lost 3 bases and J lost 4, with 7 bases in between. CDR3 loop: CASSLTPYNEQFF. As DNA, the CDR3 is TGTGCCAGCAGCTTGACACCTTACAATGAGCAGTTCTTC.

V gene TRBV6-5 combines with J gene TRBJ2-7, with TRBD2 matching over 11 bases. The CDR3 spans 14 residues. The germline CDR1 and CDR2 sequences are MNHEY and SVGAGI. With 6 bases clipped from V and 1 base from J, the junction kept 2 bases outside the gene matches. As DNA, the CDR3 is TGTGCCAGCAGACTAGCGGGAGTGTCCTACGAGCAGTACTTC. It codes for CASRLAGVSYEQYF.